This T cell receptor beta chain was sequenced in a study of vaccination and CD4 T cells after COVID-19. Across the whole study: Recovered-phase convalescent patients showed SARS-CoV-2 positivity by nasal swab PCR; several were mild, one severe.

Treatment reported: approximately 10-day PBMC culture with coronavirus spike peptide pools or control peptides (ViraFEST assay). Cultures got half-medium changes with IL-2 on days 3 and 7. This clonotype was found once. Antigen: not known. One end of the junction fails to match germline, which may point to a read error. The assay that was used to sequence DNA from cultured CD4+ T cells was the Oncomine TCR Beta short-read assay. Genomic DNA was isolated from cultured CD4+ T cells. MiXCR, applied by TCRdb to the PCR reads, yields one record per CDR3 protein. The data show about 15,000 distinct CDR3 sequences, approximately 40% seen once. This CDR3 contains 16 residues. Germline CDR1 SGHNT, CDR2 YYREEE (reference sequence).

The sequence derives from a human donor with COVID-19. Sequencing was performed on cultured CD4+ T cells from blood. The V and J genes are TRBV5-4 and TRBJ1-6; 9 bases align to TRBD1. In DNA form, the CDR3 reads TGTACCAGCAGCTTGCCGGACAGGGGACAGAATTCACCCCTCCACTTT. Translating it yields CTSSLPDRGQNSPLHF.